This TCR beta chain was identified in a study of blood T cells in healthy people across ages. General observations from the study: Among T cells, TCR beta diversity per million cells dropped roughly linearly as age rose. Underestimates were what the diversity estimates from one million T cells were considered to be.

The V segment lost 6 bases and the J segment 7 bases; nucleotides outside the gene matches: 11. This CDR3 has 16 residues. The germline V gene has CDR1 LGHDT and CDR2 YNNKEL (reference sequence). Then a second PCR, running about 7 to 11 cycles, was carried out with a sample-barcoded 5' primer and a J-beta primer mix. TCRdb re-analysed the 5' RACE reads in MiXCR, keeping a single row per CDR3 protein. The table has approximately 1,700,000 distinct CDR3 sequences, 30% to 40% seen once. This clonotype appeared a few times. Its specificity is unknown. RNA extraction gave at least 5.5 micrograms of total RNA per sample.

The specimen sequenced was blood. This TCR was sampled from a human donor in good health. The chain couples TRBV3-1 to TRBJ2-1, with 11 bases lining up with TRBD2. CDR3 amino acids: CASSPSSGGTRNEQFF. CDR3 bases: TGTGCCAGCAGTCCCTCTAGCGGGGGGACTCGGAATGAGCAGTTCTTC.